This entry concerns a single T cell receptor beta chain. Germline loops: CDR1 SGHTA, CDR2 FQGTGA. The ends lost 4 bases at V and 5 bases at J; junction bases unmatched: 14. The CDR3 extends over 17 amino acids. This entry is derived from a study of blood T cell repertoires in COVID-19. Whole-study context: Sites across the United States, Italy and Spain contributed samples from acute and convalescent COVID-19. PBMCs, B-cell-depleted T cells, or T cells were the source of the cDNA or gDNA that made up the material.

Profiled with immunoSEQ multiplex PCR; TCRdb holds only in-frame clones, not every one. Among 75,000 to 90,000 clones, 90% were seen once, and the ten largest hold 0.8% to 1.3%. V and J are TRBV7-3 and TRBJ2-5; TRBD2 aligns across 9 bases. Sequences were obtained from peripheral blood. The TCR originated in a woman in her forties or fifties in a cohort sampled during active COVID-19. The CDR3 DNA sequence: TGTGCCAGCAGCTCCACGGGGGCCAGCGGGAGGTTTGAGACCCAGTACTTC. Amino acid sequence: CASSSTGASGRFETQYF.